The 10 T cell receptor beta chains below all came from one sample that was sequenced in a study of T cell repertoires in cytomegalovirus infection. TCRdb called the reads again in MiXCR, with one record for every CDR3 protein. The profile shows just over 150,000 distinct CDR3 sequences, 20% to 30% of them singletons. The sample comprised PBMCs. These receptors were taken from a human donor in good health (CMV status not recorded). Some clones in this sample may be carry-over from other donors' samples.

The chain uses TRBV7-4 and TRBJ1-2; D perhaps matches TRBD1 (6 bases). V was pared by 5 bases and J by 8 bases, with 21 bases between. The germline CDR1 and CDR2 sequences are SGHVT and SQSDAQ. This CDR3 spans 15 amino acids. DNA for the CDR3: TGTGCCAGCAGCCCCCCGGCGGGGGCAAGTCGGGGCTACACCTTC. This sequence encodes CASSPPAGASRGYTF. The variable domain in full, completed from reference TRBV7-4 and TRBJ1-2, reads GAGVSQSPRYKVAKRGRDVALRCDSISGHVTLYWYRQTLGQGSEVLTYSQSDAQRDKSGRPSGRFSAERPERSVSTLKIQRTEQGDSAVYLCASSPPAGASRGYTFGSGTRLTVV.

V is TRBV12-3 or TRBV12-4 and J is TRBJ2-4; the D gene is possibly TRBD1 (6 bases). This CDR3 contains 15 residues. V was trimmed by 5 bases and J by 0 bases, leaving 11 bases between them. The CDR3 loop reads CASSPGVLAKNIQYF. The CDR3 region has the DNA TGTGCCAGCAGTCCAGGGGTCCTAGCCAAAAACATTCAGTACTTC.

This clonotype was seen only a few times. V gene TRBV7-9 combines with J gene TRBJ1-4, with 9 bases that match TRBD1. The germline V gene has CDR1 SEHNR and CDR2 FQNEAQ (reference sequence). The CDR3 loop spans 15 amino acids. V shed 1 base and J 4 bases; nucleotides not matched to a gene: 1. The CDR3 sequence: CASSLETGGNEKLFF. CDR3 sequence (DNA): TGTGCCAGCAGCTTAGAGACAGGGGGTAATGAAAAACTGTTTTTT.

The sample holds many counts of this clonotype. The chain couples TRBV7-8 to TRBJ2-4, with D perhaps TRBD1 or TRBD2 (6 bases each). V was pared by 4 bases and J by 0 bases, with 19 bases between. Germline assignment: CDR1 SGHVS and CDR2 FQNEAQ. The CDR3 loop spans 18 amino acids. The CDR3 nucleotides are TGTGCCAGCAGCTCCAATAGGTGGGGGGCTCTAGCCAAAAACATTCAGTACTTC. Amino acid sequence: CASSSNRWGALAKNIQYF. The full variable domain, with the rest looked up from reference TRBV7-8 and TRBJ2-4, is GAGVSQSPRYKVAKRGQDVALRCDPISGHVSLFWYQQALGQGPEFLTYFQNEAQLDKSGLPSDRFFAERPEGSVSTLKIQRTQQEDSAVYLCASSSNRWGALAKNIQYFGAGTRLSVL.

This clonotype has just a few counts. CDR3 region: CASSEGFSGFNEQYF. The CDR3 nucleotides read TGTGCCAGCAGTGAAGGGTTTTCTGGTTTCAACGAGCAGTACTTC. This rearrangement joins TRBV6-1 to TRBJ2-7, with D unclear. The V and J ends lost 1 base and 5 bases respectively, with 15 bases between them. Looked up from germline, CDR1 is MNHNS and CDR2 is SASEGT. The length of the CDR3 is 15 residues.

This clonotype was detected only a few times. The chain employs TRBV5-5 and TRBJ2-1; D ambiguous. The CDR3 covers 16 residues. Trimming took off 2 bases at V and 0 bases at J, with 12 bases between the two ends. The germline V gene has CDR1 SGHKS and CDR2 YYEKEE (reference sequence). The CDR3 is CASSFRGTYSYNEQFF. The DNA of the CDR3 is TGTGCCAGCAGCTTCAGAGGCACCTACTCCTACAATGAGCAGTTCTTC.

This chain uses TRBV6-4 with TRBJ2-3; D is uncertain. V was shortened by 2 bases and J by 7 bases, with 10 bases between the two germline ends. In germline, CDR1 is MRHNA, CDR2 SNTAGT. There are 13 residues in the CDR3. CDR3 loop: CASSDGPGHTQYF. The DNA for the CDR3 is TGTGCCAGCAGTGACGGCCCAGGCCATACGCAGTATTTT.

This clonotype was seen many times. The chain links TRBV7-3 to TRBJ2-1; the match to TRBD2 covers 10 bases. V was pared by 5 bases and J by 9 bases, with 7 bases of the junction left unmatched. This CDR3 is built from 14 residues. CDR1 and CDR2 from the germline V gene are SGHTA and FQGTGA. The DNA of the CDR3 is TGTGCCAGCAGCCTAGCGGGGGTTGCGGCTGAGCAGTTCTTC. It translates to CASSLAGVAAEQFF.

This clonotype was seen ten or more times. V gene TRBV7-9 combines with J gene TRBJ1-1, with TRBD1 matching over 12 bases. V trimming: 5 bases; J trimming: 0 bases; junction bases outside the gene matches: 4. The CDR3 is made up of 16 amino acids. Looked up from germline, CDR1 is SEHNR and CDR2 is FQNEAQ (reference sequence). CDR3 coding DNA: TGTGCCAGCAGCACCGGGACAGGGGGCCTGAACACTGAAGCTTTCTTT. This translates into CASSTGTGGLNTEAFF.

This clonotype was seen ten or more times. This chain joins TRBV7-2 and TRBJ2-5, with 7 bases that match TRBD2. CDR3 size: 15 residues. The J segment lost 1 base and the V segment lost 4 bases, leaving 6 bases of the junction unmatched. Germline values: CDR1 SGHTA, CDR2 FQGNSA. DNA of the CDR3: TGTGCCAGCAGCTATACTGGGGGGGGCCAAGAGACCCAGTACTTC. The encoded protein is CASSYTGGGQETQYF.